The 5 T cell receptor beta chains below come from one sample, sequenced in a study of T cells of healthy individuals. TCRdb recomputed calls from the 5' RACE reads with MiXCR, one row per CDR3 protein. The sample carries over 95,000 distinct CDR3 sequences, 15% to 20% recorded once. The receptors shown here come from a human donor in good health.

In this sample, this clonotype turned up many times. V usage is TRBV6-5 and J usage is TRBJ1-1, with unresolved D. The ends were cut back, 9 bases at V and 3 bases at J, with 5 bases in the middle. Germline V gene sequence: CDR1 MNHEY, CDR2 SVGAGI. The CDR3 runs 10 residues. The CDR3 DNA follows: TGTGCCAGTTGGGACACTGAAGCTTTCTTT. Translated, it gives CASWDTEAFF.

V is TRBV4-3 and J is TRBJ1-1; D gene ambiguous. The CDR3 spans 17 residues. V was shortened by 0 bases and J by 4 bases, with 18 bases between the two germline ends. Germline V gene lookup returns CDR1 LGHNA and CDR2 YSLEER. The CDR3, as DNA: TGCGCCAGCAGCCAAGATAGCCCCGGCACCTGGGGCACTGAAGCTTTCTTT. Its translation: CASSQDSPGTWGTEAFF.

There are a few counts of this clonotype. This may stem from a read error, because a much larger clone lies one nucleotide away. The V and J genes are TRBV6-2 or TRBV6-3 and TRBJ1-5, with no clear D. Per the germline V gene, CDR1 is MNHEY and CDR2 is SVGEGT. This CDR3 has 13 amino acids. V lost 4 bases and J lost 2, with 6 bases in between. This CDR3 reads CASSLKGNQPQHF. CDR3 DNA sequence: TGTGCCAGCAGTTTAAAGGGCAATCAGCCCCAGCATTTT.

This chain connects TRBV4-1 to TRBJ2-7; D gene uncertain. The CDR3 length is 15 residues. Trimming cost V 1 base and J 2 bases, with 12 bases left between them. Germline V gene lookup returns CDR1 MGHRA and CDR2 YSYEKL. For the CDR3, the DNA is TGCGCCAGCAGCCAAGTCTGGGAAGGGCCCTACGAGCAGTACTTC. Protein: CASSQVWEGPYEQYF.

This clonotype was picked up a small number of times. The rearrangement links TRBV29-1 to TRBJ1-5; D is unresolved. The CDR3 contains 14 residues. V was cut by 7 bases and J by 4 bases, with 17 bases left in between. Per germline, CDR1 SQVTM and CDR2 ANQGSEA. The CDR3 region is CSASWGGGNQPQHF. The CDR3 DNA sequence: TGCAGCGCATCCTGGGGAGGAGGTAATCAGCCCCAGCATTTT.